These 23 T cell receptor beta chains were all obtained from the same sample, sequenced in a study of molecular identifiers for immune sequencing clone quantification. TCRdb analysed the PCR reads with MiXCR anew, one entry per CDR3 protein. This sample has some 320,000 distinct CDR3 sequences, with about 22% found just once. The specimen was naive CD8+ T cells from blood, with Jurkat cell RNA spiked in. The subset here: FACS-sorted CD8+CD4-CCR7+CD45RA+ naive T cells. Receptors originate from a human donor in good health. Some libraries in this study had Jurkat cell RNA spiked in.

V and J are TRBV6-2 or TRBV6-3 and TRBJ1-1; no definite D call. V was cut by 7 bases and J by 14 bases, with 32 bases left in between. There are 16 residues in the CDR3. Germline CDR1 and CDR2: MNHEY and SVGEGT. The CDR3 protein is CASTLTGQEMNTAAFF. Here the CDR3 DNA reads TGTGCCAGCACCCTCACCGGGCAAGAAATGAACACTGCCGCCTTCTTT.

This clonotype came up many times. J is TRBJ2-7 and V is TRBV7-2; TRBD2 aligns across 11 bases. The CDR3 covers 16 residues. Trimming at V came to 0 bases and at J to 5 bases, leaving 6 bases not matched to a gene. The germline gives CDR1 SGHTA, CDR2 FQGNSA. This CDR3 is CASSLATLAGAHEQYF. The DNA of the CDR3 is TGTGCCAGCAGCTTAGCTACACTAGCGGGAGCCCACGAGCAGTACTTC.

This clonotype was detected only a few times. The gene calls are TRBV19 and TRBJ2-7; perhaps TRBD1 as D (6 bases). V lost 8 bases and J lost 2, with 13 bases in between. The V gene's germline CDR1 is LNHDA and CDR2 SQIVND (reference sequence). The CDR3 totals 13 residues. This chain's CDR3 is CASSGASAYEQYF. As DNA, the CDR3 is TGTGCCAGTTCAGGGGCGTCCGCCTACGAGCAGTACTTC. Full variable domain (remainder filled in from reference TRBV19 and TRBJ2-7): DGGITQSPKYLFRKEGQNVTLSCEQNLNHDAMYWYRQDPGQGLRLIYYSQIVNDFQKGDIAEGYSVSREKKESFPLTVTSAQKNPTAFYLCASSGASAYEQYFGPGTRLTVT.

Ten or more counts support this clonotype. This chain joins TRBV28 and TRBJ2-5; 11 bases map to TRBD2. Per germline, CDR1 MDHEN and CDR2 SYDVKM. The CDR3 runs 15 residues. The V segment lost 6 bases and the J segment 3 bases; nucleotides outside the gene matches: 6. This CDR3 is CASSGLAGGEETQYF. As DNA, the CDR3 is TGTGCCAGCAGCGGGCTAGCGGGAGGTGAAGAGACCCAGTACTTC.

This clonotype was detected ten times or more. CDR3 in amino acids: CASSGRETGAPGELFF. The CDR3 DNA reads as TGTGCCAGCAGCGGACGAGAAACAGGTGCCCCCGGGGAGCTGTTTTTT. The chain carries TRBV7-9 and TRBJ2-2, with a tentative D call TRBD1 (5 bases). V was clipped by 5 bases and J by 6 bases, with 19 bases between them. The CDR3 sequence is 16 residues long. Germline CDR1 SEHNR, CDR2 FQNEAQ (reference sequence).

The table lists this clonotype with many counts. The chain recombines TRBV7-9 with TRBJ2-3, with D hard to call. This CDR3 contains 16 residues. Trimming shortened V by 3 bases and J by 2 bases, and 15 bases separated the two germline ends. Germline CDR1 is SEHNR and CDR2 is FQNEAQ (reference sequence). The CDR3 loop reads CASSLTRNLYTDTQYF. The CDR3 coding sequence is TGTGCCAGCAGCTTGACCAGGAACCTTTACACAGATACGCAGTATTTT.

Notes on this clonotype: A much bigger clone sits one base away, suggesting this may be a read error. This sequence joins TRBV7-2 and TRBJ1-5; D is unresolved. CDR1 and CDR2 (germline): SGHTA, FQGNSA. There are 15 residues in the CDR3. In DNA form, the CDR3 reads TGTGCCAGCAGCCCCCGGGGTTTTAGCAATCAGGCCCAGCATTTT. Translating it yields CASSPRGFSNQAQHF.

This clonotype was counted between two and nine times. This chain uses TRBV19 with TRBJ2-1, with TRBD2 identical over 12 bases. This CDR3 region has 20 residues. With V trimmed by 3 bases and J by 12 bases, 24 bases remained unmatched. Germline V gene data show CDR1 as LNHDA and CDR2 as SQIVND (reference sequence). Here the CDR3 reads CASSIPGLGRSLAGGHGQFF. The CDR3 bases are TGTGCCAGTAGTATTCCCGGACTAGGTAGAAGTCTAGCGGGGGGGCACGGGCAGTTCTTC.

This clonotype showed up just a few times. This chain uses TRBV5-5 with TRBJ2-7; TRBD1 matches at 7 bases. J was trimmed by 2 bases and V by 2 bases; bases with no gene match: 4. From germline, CDR1 is SGHKS and CDR2 YYEKEE (reference sequence). The CDR3 spans 14 residues. The CDR3 bases are TGTGCCAGCAGCTTTGTACAGGGGCCCTACGAGCAGTACTTC. Protein: CASSFVQGPYEQYF. Full variable domain (remainder filled in from reference TRBV5-5 and TRBJ2-7): DAGVTQSPTHLIKTRGQQVTLRCSPISGHKSVSWYQQVLGQGPQFIFQYYEKEERGRGNFPDRFSARQFPNYSSELNVNALLLGDSALYLCASSFVQGPYEQYFGPGTRLTVT.

The chain carries TRBV14 and TRBJ2-3; D not certain. Germline CDR1 and CDR2: SGHDN and FVKESK. This CDR3 is 14 amino acids long. Trimming left V 1 base short and J 3 bases short, with 8 bases between. The chain's CDR3 is CASSQGPGTDTQYF. CDR3 nucleotide sequence: TGTGCCAGCAGCCAAGGACCCGGGACAGATACGCAGTATTTT.

This clonotype was recorded at least ten times. The V gene is TRBV5-4, the J gene TRBJ1-5; TRBD1 matches at 12 bases. Germline loops: CDR1 SGHNT, CDR2 YYREEE (reference sequence). This CDR3 contains 16 residues. V lost 1 base to trimming and J lost 3 bases; unmatched junction nucleotides: 2. CDR3 loop: CASSLWGQGANQPQHF. The DNA of the CDR3 is TGTGCCAGCAGCTTGTGGGGACAGGGGGCCAATCAGCCCCAGCATTTT.

In DNA, the CDR3 is TGCAGTGCCATAATCGGGCCCCGGATGTCTGAGACTGAAGCTTTCTTT. Amino acid sequence: CSAIIGPRMSETEAFF. The J gene is TRBJ1-1, the V gene TRBV20-1; D is unresolved. V was trimmed by 6 bases and J by 5 bases, leaving 25 bases between them. This CDR3 is built from 16 residues. Germline lookup yields CDR1 DFQATT and CDR2 SNEGSKA (reference sequence).

This clonotype appeared many times. The V call is TRBV30, the J call TRBJ2-7, with unresolved D. Trimming took 0 bases from V and 7 from J, leaving 13 bases between them. CDR1 and CDR2 from the germline V gene are GTSNPN and SVGIG (reference sequence). The CDR3 is 13 amino acids. Written as DNA, the CDR3 is TGTGCCTGGAGTGTTGGTGGGAACCCGGAGCAGTACTTC. Protein sequence: CAWSVGGNPEQYF.

V usage is TRBV6-6 and J usage is TRBJ2-7; 9 bases fit TRBD1. J gave up 2 bases and V 2 bases, and 7 bases lay outside the gene matches. The CDR3 totals 16 residues. Germline CDR1 reads MNHNY; CDR2 reads SVGAGI (reference sequence). The CDR3 DNA sequence: TGTGCCAGCAGTTACACCGGGACAGGGTTCACCTACGAGCAGTACTTC. Translation: CASSYTGTGFTYEQYF.

This CDR3 reads CARTGEANYGYTF. The CDR3 nucleotides are TGTGCCAGGACGGGGGAGGCTAACTATGGCTACACCTTC. The chain recombines TRBV2 with TRBJ1-2; perhaps TRBD1 as D (5 bases). CDR3 size: 13 residues. The V and J ends lost 9 bases and 0 bases respectively, with 11 bases between them. In germline, CDR1 is SNHLY, CDR2 FYNNEI.

This clonotype was seen many times. The V call is TRBV12-3 or TRBV12-4, the J call TRBJ1-5, with 9 bases aligning to TRBD1. The CDR3 covers 15 residues. With 1 base clipped from V and 7 bases from J, the junction kept 5 bases outside the gene matches. The CDR3 DNA reads TGTGCCAGCAGTTTAGACGGACAGGGGCTGCAGCCCCAGCATTTT. Amino acid sequence: CASSLDGQGLQPQHF.

This clonotype was found many times. This chain joins TRBV6-5 and TRBJ1-5; D remains ambiguous. V lost 4 bases to trimming and J lost 7 bases, with 11 bases between them. The CDR3 totals 13 residues. The V gene's germline CDR1 is MNHEY and CDR2 SVGAGI. Here the CDR3 reads CASSLAQNQPQHF. Written as DNA, the CDR3 is TGTGCCAGCAGTTTGGCCCAGAACCAGCCCCAGCATTTT.

At least ten counts were recorded for this clonotype. The V call is TRBV20-1, the J call TRBJ2-5, with unresolved D. V lost 6 bases to trimming and J lost 3 bases, with 14 bases between them. The CDR3 is 13 residues long. The germline V gene encodes CDR1 DFQATT and CDR2 SNEGSKA (reference sequence). CDR3: CSARPYSKETQYF. In DNA, the CDR3 is TGCAGTGCCCGACCCTACAGTAAAGAGACCCAGTACTTC.

This clonotype was seen more than once but under ten times. The V gene is TRBV12-3 or TRBV12-4, the J gene TRBJ1-5, with 10 positions matching TRBD1. The CDR3 runs to 16 residues. Losses at the gene ends were 5 bases for V and 4 bases for J; bases not matched to a gene: 8. This CDR3 reads CASSPPTGGRNQPQHF. The CDR3 DNA sequence: TGTGCCAGCAGTCCGCCGACAGGGGGCAGGAATCAGCCCCAGCATTTT.

In its sample, this clonotype was seen many times. The chain is built from TRBV5-1 and TRBJ2-5; 13 positions agree with TRBD2. The CDR3 runs to 14 residues. The J segment lost 3 bases and the V segment lost 6 bases, leaving 2 bases of the junction unmatched. Germline CDR1 reads SGHRS; CDR2 reads YFSETQ. CDR3 nucleotide sequence: TGCGCCAGCAACGGACTAGCGGGGGAAGAGACCCAGTACTTC. As protein: CASNGLAGEETQYF.

This chain connects TRBV29-1 to TRBJ2-3; no clear D gene. V lost 5 bases and J 2 bases, leaving 11 bases between the germline ends. Germline CDR1 reads SQVTM; CDR2 reads ANQGSEA. The CDR3 runs 13 residues. CDR3 sequence: CSVPSLNTDTQYF. As DNA, the CDR3 is TGCAGCGTTCCCAGCTTAAACACAGATACGCAGTATTTT.

This clonotype was counted only a few times. V is TRBV7-9 and J is TRBJ2-2; D not resolved. CDR1 is SEHNR, CDR2 FQNEAQ, per germline (reference sequence). Trimming stripped 4 bases from V and 1 base from J, with 7 bases between. This CDR3 spans 14 amino acids. The CDR3 spells CASSSNRNTGELFF. DNA for the CDR3: TGTGCCAGCAGCTCTAATCGGAACACCGGGGAGCTGTTTTTT.

This clonotype appeared a few times. The rearrangement links TRBV6-6 to TRBJ2-3; tentatively, D is TRBD1 (6 bases). There are 21 residues in the CDR3. V lost 6 bases, J lost 0 bases, and 31 bases lay in between. Per the germline V gene, CDR1 is MNHNY and CDR2 is SVGAGI (reference sequence). The CDR3 protein is CASSPLGGGRQLDASTDTQYF. CDR3 sequence (DNA): TGTGCCAGCAGCCCCCTTGGGGGCGGACGACAATTAGACGCTAGCACAGATACGCAGTATTTT.